The present T cell receptor beta chain was sequenced within a study of cytomegalovirus exposure and HLA in healthy donors. As for this clone: Its antigen is not identified.

Broader study findings: One variant, a missense change in DCLRE1C, was linked in a later analysis to TCR beta V- and J-gene trimming. Reportedly, HLA-A and HLA-B alleles of most subjects were accurately predicted from TCR beta. On later analysis, the bulk of CMV-associated TCR beta chains appeared to be HLA-restricted.

The study ran its PCR with 60 Vbeta and 13 Jbeta primers. The table came from immunoSEQ multiplex PCR; TCRdb's copy has only in-frame clones and leaves some out. This sample contains roughly 40,000 clones. The CDR3 contains 14 residues. V lost 4 bases and J lost 5; bases outside the gene matches: 2. Germline CDR1 and CDR2: SGHRS and YFSETQ. This clonotype originated in a man aged 30-40 years in good health and CMV-seronegative. The sample taken for sequencing was PBMCs. This chain uses TRBV5-1 with TRBJ2-1, with 11 bases fitting TRBD2. The CDR3 DNA reads as TGCGCCAGCAGCGAGGGACTAGCGGACAATGAGCAGTTCTTC. This codes for CASSEGLADNEQFF.